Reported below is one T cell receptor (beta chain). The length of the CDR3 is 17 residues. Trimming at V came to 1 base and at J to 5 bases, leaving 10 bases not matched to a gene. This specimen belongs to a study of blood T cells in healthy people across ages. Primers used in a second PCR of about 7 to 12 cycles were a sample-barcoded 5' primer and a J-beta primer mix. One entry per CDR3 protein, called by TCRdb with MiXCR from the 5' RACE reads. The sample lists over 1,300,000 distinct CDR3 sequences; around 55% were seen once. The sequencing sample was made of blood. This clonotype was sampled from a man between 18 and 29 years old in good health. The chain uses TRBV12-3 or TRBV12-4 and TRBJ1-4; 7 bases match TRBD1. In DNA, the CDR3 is TGTGCCAGCAGTTTAGGGGACAGAACACTTTGGAATGAAAAACTGTTTTTT. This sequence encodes CASSLGDRTLWNEKLFF.